Reported below is one T cell receptor (beta chain). This specimen belongs to a study of blood T cell repertoires in COVID-19. Authors' processing steps: Amplification with reference gene primers provided the estimates of nucleated cell counts. The data were produced by immunoSEQ multiplex PCR, yet TCRdb's version contains in-frame clones alone and is incomplete. Clonal size and the V and J genes are those of that table, whereas D and trimming came from the DNA. The sample has about 150,000 clones; about 79% are singletons. The J segment lost 6 bases and the V segment lost 9 bases, leaving 18 bases of the junction unmatched. CDR3 size: 17 residues. Germline CDR1 reads WNHNN; CDR2 reads SYGVQD (reference sequence).

This sequence joins TRBV10-1 and TRBJ1-5; 9 nucleotides match TRBD1. The source is a woman between 45 and 60 years old with acute or convalescent COVID-19. The specimen sequenced was peripheral blood. CDR3 sequence (DNA): TGCGCCAGATACCGGGACAGGGTTATCCGTGCGGGTCAGCCCCAGCATTTT. It is translated as CARYRDRVIRAGQPQHF.